The 27 T cell receptor beta chains presented below share a single source sample, sequenced in a study of CXCR3-negative and CXCR3-positive naive CD8 T cells. UMI-labeled 5' RACE TRB cDNA libraries were prepared from the cells. TCRdb derives one entry per CDR3 protein from the 5' RACE reads, leaving out DNA. The repertoire table contains 35,000 to 55,000 distinct CDR3 sequences. The sample was naive CXCR3- CD8+ T cells from blood. Subset defined: CD45RO-CCR7+CD27+CD95- naive CD8+ T cells lacking CXCR3 (TNR3-). Source of these receptors: a human donor in good health. Some clones in this sample may be carry-over from other donors' samples.

The chain combines TRBV4-1 with TRBJ2-1; TCRdb designates TRBD1, a call that cannot be tested without DNA. CDR1 and CDR2 (germline): MGHRA, YSYEKL. The length of the CDR3 is 15 residues. CDR3 loop: CASSHRDGTYNEQFF.

V gene TRBV12-3 or TRBV12-4 combines with J gene TRBJ2-7; the TRBD1 assignment by TCRdb is unverifiable without DNA. This CDR3 is built from 14 residues. The CDR3 sequence is CASRAGTGSYEQYF.

The V call is TRBV5-1, the J call TRBJ2-1. CDR1 and CDR2 (germline): SGHRS, YFSETQ. There are 13 residues in the CDR3. CDR3: CASSLFHPDEQFF.

The chain couples TRBV28 to TRBJ2-3; checking the TCRdb D call of TRBD1 is not possible without DNA. The CDR3 extends over 12 amino acids. From germline, CDR1 is MDHEN and CDR2 SYDVKM. The CDR3 sequence: CASRNQGDTQYF. The whole variable domain, remainder taken from reference TRBV28 and TRBJ2-3, is DVKVTQSSRYLVKRTGEKVFLECVQDMDHENMFWYRQDPGLGLRLIYFSYDVKMKEKGDIPEGYSVSREKKERFSLILESASTNQTSMYLCASRNQGDTQYFGPGTRLTVL.

The V and J genes are TRBV11-2 and TRBJ1-1; as DNA is missing, the TRBD1 call by TCRdb cannot be tested. CDR1 is SGHAT, CDR2 FQNNGV, per germline. CDR3 length: 14 amino acids. The CDR3 loop reads CASSSWDREDEAFF.

V gene TRBV6-6 combines with J gene TRBJ2-3; TCRdb picks TRBD1, but there is no DNA to check that call. The CDR3 has 16 residues. Germline CDR1 is MNHNY and CDR2 is SVGAGI (reference sequence). CDR3 residues: CASSYSTGGPLDTQNF.

The rearrangement joins TRBV29-1 to TRBJ2-2. This CDR3 is 15 amino acids long. Germline values: CDR1 SQVTM, CDR2 ANQGSEA. The chain's CDR3 is CSVVRRETNTGELFF.

V usage is TRBV20-1 and J usage is TRBJ2-7; TCRdb indicates TRBD1, and absent DNA this call remains unverified. CDR1 and CDR2 (germline): DFQATT, SNEGSKA (reference sequence). CDR3 length: 20 residues. The CDR3 loop is CSARSGGGRSNSRSSYEQYF.

The chain uses TRBV7-9 and TRBJ1-2; absent DNA, TCRdb's TRBD1 call cannot be checked. From germline, CDR1 is SEHNR and CDR2 FQNEAQ (reference sequence). The length of the CDR3 is 16 residues. The CDR3 is CASSLAIQGFLYGYTF.

V gene TRBV4-1 combines with J gene TRBJ2-7; TCRdb gives TRBD1 as the D gene, but with no DNA this cannot be confirmed. The CDR3 is made up of 13 amino acids. Germline V gives CDR1 MGHRA, CDR2 YSYEKL. CDR3 protein: CASSQTGYYEQYF.

CDR3 sequence: CASSMEGDAYNEQFF. The chain links TRBV19 to TRBJ2-1; TCRdb's D gene call, TRBD1, goes unchecked for lack of DNA. CDR3 size: 15 residues. Germline V gene data show CDR1 as LNHDA and CDR2 as SQIVND (reference sequence).

The CDR3 sequence: CASSLWSGTASREQYF. The genes are TRBV28 and TRBJ2-7; TCRdb selects TRBD1, and the lack of DNA leaves this call unchecked. There are 16 residues in the CDR3. Germline CDR1 MDHEN, CDR2 SYDVKM.

The rearrangement joins TRBV29-1 to TRBJ2-1. This CDR3 comprises 14 residues. CDR1 is SQVTM and CDR2 is ANQGSEA in the germline V gene. This CDR3 is CSVEAASPYNEQFF.

This chain uses TRBV28 with TRBJ2-3; with no DNA, the TCRdb D assignment of TRBD2 cannot be verified. This CDR3 comprises 17 residues. Looked up from germline, CDR1 is MDHEN and CDR2 is SYDVKM. CDR3 amino acids: CASSPILQRRVTDTQYF.

The rearrangement uses TRBV6-5 and TRBJ2-2; the D call from TCRdb, TRBD1, cannot be confirmed without DNA. The length of the CDR3 is 14 residues. From germline, CDR1 is MNHEY and CDR2 SVGAGI. CDR3 amino acids: CASSRDSETGELFF.

V and J are TRBV4-3 and TRBJ2-3; TCRdb returns TRBD2, unconfirmable since there is no DNA. Per the germline V gene, CDR1 is LGHNA and CDR2 is YSLEER. The CDR3 sequence is 17 residues long. CDR3 sequence reads: CASSQGQGLSLTDTQYF.

The chain carries TRBV25-1 and TRBJ1-6. The CDR3 has 13 residues. The germline V gene has CDR1 MGHDK and CDR2 SYGVNS. The CDR3 sequence: CASSGLTGSPLHF.

The chain uses TRBV5-5 and TRBJ2-2; the D call from TCRdb, TRBD1, cannot be confirmed without DNA. Germline V lookup: CDR1 SGHKS, CDR2 YYEKEE (reference sequence). The CDR3 spans 16 residues. Here the CDR3 reads CASSLYGTENTGELFF.

V usage is TRBV10-3 and J usage is TRBJ2-1; as DNA is missing, the TRBD1 call by TCRdb cannot be tested. Germline V lookup: CDR1 ENHRY, CDR2 SYGVKD. This CDR3 region has 14 residues. Here the CDR3 reads CAIDPTGVYNEQFF.

The chain uses TRBV28 and TRBJ2-7; TCRdb proposes TRBD1, but this gene call is untestable without DNA. The CDR3 has 13 amino acids. CDR1 and CDR2 from the germline V gene are MDHEN and SYDVKM. The CDR3 sequence: CASSLTGSSEQYF.

The chain has TRBV9 and TRBJ2-3; TCRdb's D gene call, TRBD1, goes unchecked for lack of DNA. The CDR3 contains 15 residues. In germline, CDR1 is SGDLS, CDR2 YYNGEE. The CDR3 protein is CASSPPQRGADTQYF.

V usage is TRBV4-3 and J usage is TRBJ2-7; TCRdb's D call of TRBD1 is untestable without DNA. Germline lookup yields CDR1 LGHNA and CDR2 YSLEER. This CDR3 is built from 17 residues. CDR3 sequence reads: CASSQGRVQGGSGEQYF.

The chain employs TRBV28 and TRBJ1-2; lacking DNA, the TRBD1 call made by TCRdb goes unchecked. CDR1 and CDR2 (germline): MDHEN, SYDVKM. The CDR3 has 16 residues. CDR3 region: CASSTTGQLLNYGYTF.

The chain has TRBV5-1 and TRBJ1-1; TCRdb reports TRBD1, a call that lacks DNA to check it against. The CDR3 loop spans 15 amino acids. Germline V lookup: CDR1 SGHRS, CDR2 YFSETQ. The CDR3 spells CASNPDRGEYGEAFF.

The genes are TRBV20-1 and TRBJ2-1; checking the TCRdb D call of TRBD1 is not possible without DNA. In germline, CDR1 is DFQATT, CDR2 SNEGSKA (reference sequence). The CDR3 is made up of 17 amino acids. CDR3 region: CSARDLWRGPSYNEQFF.

CDR3 amino acids: CASSVSKASSGRAWNEQFF. The V and J genes are TRBV9 and TRBJ2-1; the D gene TCRdb calls, TRBD2, cannot be checked with no DNA. Germline V gene sequence: CDR1 SGDLS, CDR2 YYNGEE. CDR3 size: 19 residues.

The chain carries TRBV27 and TRBJ2-1; TCRdb picks TRBD2, but there is no DNA to check that call. Looked up from germline, CDR1 is MNHEY and CDR2 is SMNVEV (reference sequence). The CDR3 spans 13 residues. CDR3 protein: CASSPTLVPEQFF.